These T cell receptor beta chains were read from a single sample in a study of beta chain features in type 1 diabetes. Data came from immunoSEQ multiplex PCR; TCRdb stores just in-frame clones and leaves some out. Here the sample spans about 150,000 clones, about 9.4% being singletons. Sequenced material: central memory CD4+ T cells from blood. The source of these receptors is a man in his thirties or forties with type 1 diabetes. Both conserved end residues are part of each CDR3. A D gene is named only where the DNA matches it firmly. Clone size is given for some rows only: seen once, a few or many times, or a class if the clone is expanded.

d_call cdr3_length j_call v_call clone_size cdr3_aa cdr3_nt
TRBD1 16 TRBJ2-7 TRBV28 few CASRGQGVQGFYEQYF TGTGCCAGCAGGGGACAGGGGGTCCAGGGTTTCTACGAGCAGTACTTC
NA 13 TRBJ1-1 TRBV5-1 NA CASEDGMNTEAFF TGCGCCAGCGAGGACGGGATGAACACTGAAGCTTTCTTT
TRBD1 14 TRBJ1-2 TRBV7-9 NA CASSLTGGVHGYTF TGTGCCAGCAGCTTAACAGGGGGGGTCCATGGCTACACCTTC
NA 11 TRBJ2-7 TRBV28 few CASSLESGQYF TGTGCCAGCAGTTTAGAGTCGGGGCAGTACTTC
NA 14 TRBJ2-3 TRBV10-3 few CAIMEGTRTDTQYF TGTGCCATCATGGAGGGGACCAGGACAGATACGCAGTATTTT
TRBD1 16 TRBJ2-3 TRBV5-1 NA CASSSSRTGSTDTQYF TGCGCCAGCAGCTCTTCCCGGACAGGGAGCACAGATACGCAGTATTTT
NA 13 TRBJ1-1 TRBV7-9 few CASKAGGNTEAFF TGTGCCAGCAAAGCAGGAGGGAACACTGAAGCTTTCTTT
TRBD2 14 TRBJ2-5 TRBV4-2 NA CASSQAPGTSGRDF TGTGCCAGCAGCCAGGCTCCCGGGACTAGCGGCAGAGACTTC
TRBD2 15 TRBJ2-7 TRBV4-3 NA CASSRTSGRQYEQYF TGCGCCAGCAGCCGGACTAGCGGGAGACAATACGAGCAGTACTTC
TRBD1 13 TRBJ2-7 TRBV6-5 NA CASSRAGGYEQYF TGTGCCAGCAGCCGGGCAGGGGGCTACGAGCAGTACTTC
NA 15 TRBJ2-6 TRBV7-9 few CASSRTDSGANVLTF TGTGCCAGCAGCAGGACAGACTCTGGGGCCAACGTCCTGACTTTC
TRBD2 16 TRBJ2-3 TRBV2 few CASRMTSGAYTDTQYF TGTGCCAGCAGGATGACTAGCGGGGCGTACACAGATACGCAGTATTTT
TRBD1 15 TRBJ2-1 TRBV5-6 few CASSEETGFNGEQFF TGTGCCAGCAGCGAGGAGACAGGGTTTAACGGGGAGCAGTTCTTC
TRBD1 14 TRBJ1-4 TRBV27 few CASSLQGISEKLFF TGTGCCAGCAGTCTACAGGGGATAAGTGAAAAACTGTTTTTT
NA 14 TRBJ2-7 TRBV7-2 few CASSRSGQIYEQYF TGTGCCAGCAGCCGATCCGGACAAATCTACGAGCAGTACTTC
NA 13 TRBJ1-5 TRBV30 NA CAWSLQGNQPQHF TGTGCCTGGAGTCTACAGGGAAATCAGCCCCAGCATTTT
NA 11 TRBJ2-5 TRBV2 few CASSPRETQYF TGTGCCAGCAGTCCCCGAGAGACCCAGTACTTC
NA 14 TRBJ2-5 TRBV11-2 few CASSSARGSETQYF TGTGCCAGCAGTTCAGCGCGAGGGTCAGAGACCCAGTACTTC